The source of this T cell receptor (beta chain) is a study of shared clonotypes between healthy human individuals. CDR1 and CDR2 (germline): SGHAT, FQNNGV. This CDR3 has 15 residues. Trimming stripped 4 bases from V and 4 bases from J, with 11 bases between. Profiling relied on immunoSEQ multiplex PCR, and the TCRdb table lists in-frame clones only, not all of them. The table lists about 1.1 million clones, 75% to 85% of them singletons. The source material was memory CD4+ T cells from PBMCs. The sample's subset: CD45RA-negative fraction. This TCR derives from a man younger than 30 in good health. Some clones in this sample may be carry-over from other donors' samples. This chain joins TRBV11-2 and TRBJ2-6; D may be TRBD2 (6 bases). This chain's CDR3 is CASSSGLSGANVLTF. CDR3 bases: TGTGCCAGCAGCTCCGGACTATCCGGGGCCAACGTCCTGACTTTC.